This entry lists 5 T cell receptor beta chains sequenced from one sample in a study of technical replicates of blood from several donors. Clones were read by immunoSEQ multiplex PCR, and TCRdb kept only the in-frame ones, dropping some. Seen here are 65,000 to 85,000 clones, 75% to 95% observed once, and the top ten hold 0.27%. What was sequenced was T cells isolated from PBMCs. The source is a human donor in good health.

The V gene is TRBV9, the J gene TRBJ2-1, with 10 bases fitting TRBD2. Germline V gene sequence: CDR1 SGDLS, CDR2 YYNGEE. V lost 3 bases, J lost 10 bases, and 10 bases stayed unmatched. This CDR3 is built from 15 residues. This CDR3 is CASSDRKREGREQFF. CDR3 coding DNA: TGTGCCAGCAGCGATCGCAAGCGGGAGGGCCGGGAGCAGTTCTTC.

The chain couples TRBV28 to TRBJ1-2; the D gene is possibly TRBD1 (6 bases). Between the trimmed V and J ends, which lost 3 bases and 9 bases, there was a span of 14 bases. Germline CDR1 MDHEN, CDR2 SYDVKM. The CDR3 runs to 13 residues. Here the CDR3 reads CASSFAMGHSYTF. For the CDR3, the DNA is TGTGCCAGCAGTTTTGCGATGGGACATAGCTACACCTTC.

J is TRBJ1-2 and V is TRBV18; 12 bases fit TRBD1. V lost 3 bases and J lost 8; bases outside the gene matches: 4. The CDR3 is made up of 14 amino acids. Germline loops: CDR1 KGHSH, CDR2 LQKENI. CDR3 coding DNA: TGTGCCAGCTCACCGGGGGACAGGGGGCAAGGCTACACCTTC. As protein: CASSPGDRGQGYTF.

The V gene is TRBV5-1, the J gene TRBJ2-7; D is undetermined. The germline V gene has CDR1 SGHRS and CDR2 YFSETQ. Trimming left V 2 bases short and J 3 bases short, with 12 bases between. The CDR3 length is 14 residues. CDR3 sequence: CASSFTGVRYEQYF. The CDR3 DNA is TGCGCCAGCAGCTTCACCGGTGTCCGCTACGAGCAGTACTTC.

The J gene is TRBJ1-2, the V gene TRBV18; 9 nucleotides agree with TRBD1. This CDR3 spans 13 amino acids. CDR1 and CDR2 (germline): KGHSH, LQKENI. Trimming took 2 bases from V and 8 from J; bases not matched to a gene: 3. Written as DNA, the CDR3 is TGTGCCAGCTCACCAAGGACAGGGGCCGGCTACACCTTC. This translates into CASSPRTGAGYTF.